These 31 T cell receptor beta chains were sequenced from one sample in a study of blood T cell repertoires in COVID-19. This table comes from immunoSEQ multiplex PCR, and its TCRdb copy is limited to in-frame clones, with some not included. Counted here are 250,000 to 400,000 clones, roughly 88% occurring once; the ten biggest clones make up 1.6%. The sample comprised peripheral blood. The receptors were gathered from a young woman with COVID-19, enrolled during active disease.

The rearrangement joins TRBV7-9 to TRBJ2-5; 7 nucleotides match TRBD2. Losses at the gene ends were 5 bases for V and 0 bases for J; bases not matched to a gene: 9. This CDR3 has 16 residues. The germline gives CDR1 SEHNR, CDR2 FQNEAQ (reference sequence). CDR3: CASSPRTRTNQETQYF. CDR3 nucleotides: TGTGCCAGCAGCCCCCGGACTAGGACCAACCAAGAGACCCAGTACTTC.

On this clone itself: Other DNA sequences in the sample encode the same CDR3. This chain joins TRBV5-1 and TRBJ2-7; 8 bases match TRBD1. The CDR3 loop spans 14 amino acids. The germline CDR1 and CDR2 sequences are SGHRS and YFSETQ. Losses at the gene ends were 5 bases for V and 2 bases for J; bases not matched to a gene: 6. The CDR3, as DNA: TGCGCCAGCAGTTCCGGGACAGGCCCCTACGAGCAGTACTTC. It yields the protein CASSSGTGPYEQYF.

This rearrangement joins TRBV6-1 to TRBJ1-2; D may be TRBD1 (5 bases). The CDR3 is made up of 13 amino acids. Germline-derived CDR1 and CDR2 are MNHNS and SASEGT. Trimming shortened V by 2 bases and J by 7 bases, and 11 bases separated the two germline ends. This CDR3 is CASSESRGGGYTF. CDR3 sequence (DNA): TGTGCCAGCAGTGAAAGTAGGGGTGGTGGCTACACCTTC.

This clone has only one observation. The J gene is TRBJ1-5, the V gene TRBV2; TRBD1 agrees at 9 bases. V lost 5 bases to trimming and J lost 6 bases; unmatched junction nucleotides: 5. The CDR3 covers 14 residues. CDR1 is SNHLY, CDR2 FYNNEI, per germline. CDR3 loop: CASSLTGGSQPQHF. Here the CDR3 DNA reads TGTGCCAGCAGTCTCACAGGGGGCAGTCAGCCCCAGCATTTT.

The chain links TRBV18 to TRBJ1-4; the match to TRBD1 covers 8 bases. Trimming removed 0 bases from V and 0 bases from J; junction bases left unmatched: 12. The CDR3 runs to 20 residues. Germline CDR1 reads KGHSH; CDR2 reads LQKENI. CDR3 in amino acids: CASSPPQGVSLLSTNEKLFF. Here the CDR3 DNA reads TGTGCCAGCTCACCACCACAGGGGGTCTCCTTGCTTTCAACTAATGAAAAACTGTTTTTT.

The chain uses TRBV4-1 and TRBJ2-7; 9 nucleotides match TRBD1. CDR3 size: 14 residues. Per germline, CDR1 MGHRA and CDR2 YSYEKL. The ends lost 3 bases at V and 4 bases at J; junction bases unmatched: 4. In DNA, the CDR3 is TGCGCCAGCAGCCAGTGGGACAGGGATTACGAGCAGTACTTC. Amino acids: CASSQWDRDYEQYF.

The genes are TRBV5-1 and TRBJ2-2, with unresolved D. The germline V and J ends were trimmed by 2 bases and 1 base, with 18 bases remaining between them. CDR1 SGHRS and CDR2 YFSETQ come from the germline V gene. The CDR3 extends over 18 amino acids. The CDR3 DNA is TGCGCCAGCAGCTTCAAAGTTCTGGCAGGCCGGAACACCGGGGAGCTGTTTTTT. Encoded protein: CASSFKVLAGRNTGELFF.

V is TRBV9 and J is TRBJ1-4; D is ambiguous. Deletions cut 3 bases from V and 10 bases from J, with 13 bases between. The length of the CDR3 is 13 residues. Germline loops: CDR1 SGDLS, CDR2 YYNGEE. The CDR3 nucleotides are TGTGCCAGCAGCGACGAGCCCGCCGGAAAACTGTTTTTT. This gives the protein CASSDEPAGKLFF.

In its sample, this clone was seen once. V is TRBV5-4 and J is TRBJ1-1, with D tentatively TRBD1 (5 bases). Trimming left V 6 bases short and J 7 bases short, with 13 bases between. CDR1 SGHNT and CDR2 YYREEE come from the germline V gene (reference sequence). The CDR3 covers 12 residues. DNA of the CDR3: TGTGCCAGCAACACCCAGGGTGATGAAGCTTTCTTT. Amino acids: CASNTQGDEAFF.

CDR3 sequence (DNA): TGTGCCATCAGTGATTTAGCGCACTCGGACTATGGCTACACCTTC. Amino acid sequence: CAISDLAHSDYGYTF. The genes are TRBV10-3 and TRBJ1-2; D unclear. The CDR3 loop spans 15 amino acids. The germline V gene encodes CDR1 ENHRY and CDR2 SYGVKD. Deletions cut 3 bases from V and 3 bases from J, with 14 bases between.

The chain links TRBV6-2 or TRBV6-3 to TRBJ2-1; D uncertain. Germline V lookup: CDR1 MNHEY, CDR2 SVGEGT. V was shortened by 2 bases and J by 5 bases, with 7 bases between the two germline ends. The CDR3 has 13 residues. In DNA form, the CDR3 reads TGTGCCAGCAGTTACGGGCAGAACAATGAGCAGTTCTTC. Protein sequence: CASSYGQNNEQFF.

This clone was counted a few times. The chain recombines TRBV30 with TRBJ2-2; D is possibly TRBD1 (6 bases). CDR3 length: 12 amino acids. Germline CDR1 is GTSNPN and CDR2 is SVGIG (reference sequence). Trimming removed 3 bases at V and 5 bases at J, with 7 bases between. CDR3 region: CAWRRGTGELFF. Written as DNA, the CDR3 is TGTGCCTGGAGAAGGGGGACCGGGGAGCTGTTTTTT.

This rearrangement joins TRBV4-1 to TRBJ2-3; D is uncertain. V shed 3 bases and J shed 2 bases, with 6 bases lying between them. The CDR3 sequence is 13 residues long. CDR1 and CDR2 from the germline V gene are MGHRA and YSYEKL. CDR3 nucleotide sequence: TGCGCCAGCAGCCAGCGAACCACAGATACGCAGTATTTT. It codes for CASSQRTTDTQYF.

In its sample, this clone was seen once. This chain connects TRBV6-5 to TRBJ2-1, with a possible D match to TRBD1 (6 bases). The germline V and J ends were trimmed by 4 bases and 4 bases, with 17 bases remaining between them. Looked up from germline, CDR1 is MNHEY and CDR2 is SVGAGI. This CDR3 is 16 amino acids long. In nucleotides, the CDR3 is TGTGCCAGCAGTTCCGACAGGACTCACCAATACAATGAGCAGTTCTTC. Its translation: CASSSDRTHQYNEQFF.

This chain uses TRBV18 with TRBJ1-6; TRBD1 aligns across 8 bases. CDR3 length equals 15 residues. With V trimmed by 5 bases and J by 7 bases, 7 bases remained unmatched. Germline V gives CDR1 KGHSH, CDR2 LQKENI. The CDR3 DNA follows: TGTGCCAGCTCAGGACGGACAGGGAACAATTCACCCCTCCACTTT. Its protein product is CASSGRTGNNSPLHF.

J is TRBJ2-4 and V is TRBV2, with a weak D call TRBD1 (5 bases). The germline V and J ends were trimmed by 6 bases and 0 bases, with 15 bases remaining between them. The V gene's germline CDR1 is SNHLY and CDR2 FYNNEI. The CDR3 totals 16 residues. This CDR3 reads CASRLDSTLAKNIQYF. CDR3 sequence (DNA): TGTGCCAGCAGGCTTGACAGTACCCTAGCCAAAAACATTCAGTACTTC.

The sample holds a few counts of this clone. The J gene is TRBJ1-1, the V gene TRBV15, with 7 bases identical to TRBD1. Per the germline V gene, CDR1 is LNHNV and CDR2 is YYDKDF (reference sequence). This CDR3 is 17 amino acids long. V lost 4 bases to trimming and J lost 0 bases; unmatched junction nucleotides: 11. CDR3 protein: CATSIGTAPSMNTEAFF. The DNA for the CDR3 is TGTGCCACCAGCATCGGGACAGCTCCTAGCATGAACACTGAAGCTTTCTTT.

V usage is TRBV5-1 and J usage is TRBJ1-1, with 8 bases lining up with TRBD1. The CDR3 sequence is 16 residues long. Germline CDR1 reads SGHRS; CDR2 reads YFSETQ. The V gene end was trimmed by 0 bases and the J gene end by 7 bases; junction bases not matched to a gene: 11. CDR3 DNA sequence: TGCGCCAGCAGCTTGGACCGGACAGGGAGGTTAGGTGAAGCTTTCTTT. Protein: CASSLDRTGRLGEAFF.

The chain combines TRBV6-1 with TRBJ1-2, with 10 bases identical to TRBD1. Germline CDR1 reads MNHNS; CDR2 reads SASEGT. V was clipped by 8 bases and J by 7 bases; unmatched bases: 1. The CDR3 has 11 residues. CDR3 sequence (DNA): TGTGCCAGCGGGACAGGGGTTGGCTACACCTTC. Encoded protein: CASGTGVGYTF.

The V call is TRBV7-2, the J call TRBJ2-5; 12 positions match TRBD2. Germline V gene sequence: CDR1 SGHTA, CDR2 FQGNSA. Trimming at V came to 5 bases and at J to 0 bases, leaving 10 bases not matched to a gene. CDR3 length: 18 residues. For the CDR3, the DNA is TGTGCCAGCAGCAAGACTAGCGGGGGCGCAGACTACCAAGAGACCCAGTACTTC. Translating gives CASSKTSGGADYQETQYF.

To note about this clone: Compared with germline, one end of the junction differs, possibly owing to a read error. The rearrangement joins TRBV7-7 to TRBJ2-5, with 13 positions matching TRBD2. The CDR3 runs to 15 residues. The V gene's germline CDR1 is SSHAT and CDR2 FNYEAQ (reference sequence). CDR3 loop: CASSFGTSGEETQYF. The CDR3 DNA is TGTGCTAGCAGCTTTGGGACTAGCGGGGAAGAGACCCAGTACTTC. Together with reference TRBV7-7 and TRBJ2-5, the CDR3 gives the full variable domain: GAGVSQSPRYKVTKRGQDVTLRCDPISSHATLYWYQQALGQGPEFLTYFNYEAQPDKSGLPSDRFSAERPEGSISTLTIQRTEQRDSAMYRCASSFGTSGEETQYFGPGTRLLVL.

V and J are TRBV4-2 and TRBJ2-7, with D possibly matching TRBD1 (5 bases). Trimming cost V 4 bases and J 2 bases, with 9 bases left between them. Germline V gene lookup returns CDR1 LGHNA and CDR2 YNFKEQ. The CDR3 is 13 residues long. The CDR3 loop reads CASSPQGTYEQYF. The CDR3 coding sequence is TGTGCCAGCAGCCCCCAGGGCACCTACGAGCAGTACTTC.

The V gene is TRBV9, the J gene TRBJ2-3; TRBD2 agrees at 9 bases. Looked up from germline, CDR1 is SGDLS and CDR2 is YYNGEE. V trimming: 2 bases; J trimming: 2 bases; junction bases outside the gene matches: 6. This CDR3 has 16 residues. The CDR3 DNA sequence: TGTGCCAGCAGCGTCTTTAGCGGGGGATCCACAGATACGCAGTATTTT. Translated: CASSVFSGGSTDTQYF.

The sample holds one count of this clone. The chain has TRBV4-2 and TRBJ2-1; TRBD1 agrees at 9 bases. V shed 0 bases, J shed 4 bases, and the junction held 7 bases outside the gene matches. Germline lookup yields CDR1 LGHNA and CDR2 YNFKEQ. The CDR3 consists of 17 residues. The CDR3 is CASSQDRVGQGYNEQFF. As DNA, the CDR3 is TGTGCCAGCAGCCAAGATCGTGTGGGACAGGGTTACAATGAGCAGTTCTTC.

V and J are TRBV7-7 and TRBJ2-1, with D uncertain. This CDR3 has 13 residues. Germline V gene lookup returns CDR1 SSHAT and CDR2 FNYEAQ (reference sequence). Trimming pared 5 bases from V and 7 bases from J, leaving 12 bases between. The CDR3 DNA follows: TGTGCCAGCAGCCCCTCAGGCCCGAATGAGCAGTTCTTC. This codes for CASSPSGPNEQFF.

The chain combines TRBV6-5 with TRBJ1-1; no definite D call. The V gene's germline CDR1 is MNHEY and CDR2 SVGAGI. The CDR3 consists of 13 residues. V was pared by 5 bases and J by 0 bases, with 7 bases between. CDR3 bases: TGTGCCAGCAGTCCTTTAGTGAACACTGAAGCTTTCTTT. Translating gives CASSPLVNTEAFF.

V gene TRBV7-9 combines with J gene TRBJ1-4, with D tentatively TRBD1 (6 bases). From germline, CDR1 is SEHNR and CDR2 FQNEAQ (reference sequence). The CDR3 spans 14 residues. The V end lost 7 bases, the J end lost 7 bases, and 16 bases lay between the germline ends. DNA of the CDR3: TGTGCCAGCAACACACAGGGTGGGGGTGAAAAACTGTTTTTT. It yields the protein CASNTQGGGEKLFF. The full variable domain, completed using reference TRBV7-9 and TRBJ1-4, is DTGVSQNPRHKITKRGQNVTFRCDPISEHNRLYWYRQTLGQGPEFLTYFQNEAQLEKSRLLSDRFSAERPKGSFSTLEIQRTEQGDSAMYLCASNTQGGGEKLFFGSGTQLSVL.

This chain connects TRBV5-1 to TRBJ2-1; no clear D gene. In germline, CDR1 is SGHRS, CDR2 YFSETQ. CDR3 length: 15 residues. Trimming removed 0 bases from V and 2 bases from J, with 9 bases in between. The CDR3 nucleotides read TGCGCCAGCAGCTTGGATACATCCACCTACAATGAGCAGTTCTTC. The encoded protein is CASSLDTSTYNEQFF.

V and J are TRBV9 and TRBJ2-5; 8 bases match TRBD2. The CDR3 covers 15 residues. The V gene's germline CDR1 is SGDLS and CDR2 YYNGEE. V dropped 3 bases and J dropped 3; count of bases not matched to a gene: 7. The CDR3 DNA reads as TGTGCCAGCAGCGCCCGGGGGGGCCCAGAAGAGACCCAGTACTTC. Its protein product is CASSARGGPEETQYF.

The chain carries TRBV11-1 and TRBJ2-1, with D uncertain. Germline V CDR1 and CDR2: SGHAT, FQDESV (reference sequence). The CDR3 extends over 14 amino acids. V shed 1 base and J shed 1 base, with 5 bases lying between them. The CDR3 sequence: CASSLGGSYNEQFF. CDR3 bases: TGTGCCAGCAGCTTAGGAGGATCCTACAATGAGCAGTTCTTC.

The CDR3 loop reads CASQISGDNTGELFF. DNA for the CDR3: TGTGCCAGCCAAATAAGCGGGGATAACACCGGGGAGCTGTTTTTT. The gene calls are TRBV9 and TRBJ2-2; 7 bases are a match to TRBD2. The CDR3 sequence is 15 residues long. CDR1 and CDR2 (germline): SGDLS, YYNGEE. The V segment lost 7 bases and the J segment 2 bases; nucleotides outside the gene matches: 8.